This entry lists 5 T cell receptor beta chains sequenced from one sample in a study of cytomegalovirus exposure and HLA in healthy donors. The PCR ran on 60 Vbeta and 13 Jbeta primers. Only in-frame clones appear in the TCRdb table, and some are missing; sequencing was by immunoSEQ multiplex PCR. This sample carries about 110,000 clones, approximately 70% of them seen once, and the ten largest clones take roughly 0.79%. Material: PBMCs. These TCRs come from a boy aged 5 to 17 in good health and CMV-seronegative.

The genes are TRBV7-6 and TRBJ2-3, with 7 bases aligning to TRBD2. The CDR3 totals 15 residues. Trimming at V came to 5 bases and at J to 6 bases, leaving 11 bases not matched to a gene. The germline CDR1 and CDR2 sequences are SGHVS and FNYEAQ. CDR3 nucleotides: TGTGCCAGCAGCCCCGCCCGCGGGAGTTGCGATACGCAGTATTTT. Its protein product is CASSPARGSCDTQYF.

The chain combines TRBV6-1 with TRBJ2-3, with TRBD2 identical over 11 bases. CDR3 length: 14 residues. V lost 4 bases to trimming and J lost 4 bases; unmatched junction nucleotides: 1. The germline V gene encodes CDR1 MNHNS and CDR2 SASEGT. CDR3 DNA: TGTGCCAGCAGTGGACTAGCGGGACCAGATACGCAGTATTTT. It is translated as CASSGLAGPDTQYF.

This sequence joins TRBV5-4 and TRBJ2-1; D is unclear. The V end was cut by 2 bases, the J end by 6 bases, with 9 bases between. This CDR3 spans 13 amino acids. The V gene's germline CDR1 is SGHNT and CDR2 YYREEE (reference sequence). The CDR3 nucleotides are TGTGCCAGCAGCTTTGCGGATTCCAATGAGCAGTTCTTC. This codes for CASSFADSNEQFF.

The chain couples TRBV5-6 to TRBJ1-6; 7 nucleotides match TRBD1. Trimming at V came to 4 bases and at J to 0 bases, leaving 10 bases not matched to a gene. This CDR3 contains 18 residues. CDR1 and CDR2 (germline): SGHDT, YYEEEE. As DNA, the CDR3 is TGTGCCAGCAGCCGGGGACAGCGCAAGAGCTCCTATAATTCACCCCTCCACTTT. Translation: CASSRGQRKSSYNSPLHF.

This sequence joins TRBV27 and TRBJ2-4; D is ambiguous. V was clipped by 3 bases and J by 8 bases, with 11 bases between them. This CDR3 comprises 13 residues. Germline V gene sequence: CDR1 MNHEY, CDR2 SMNVEV (reference sequence). The CDR3 reads CASSLIREDIQYF. In nucleotides, the CDR3 is TGTGCCAGCAGTTTGATCCGCGAGGACATTCAGTACTTC.